This is a list of T cell receptor beta chains from one sample in a study of patients and donors after allogeneic stem cell transplantation. One entry per CDR3 protein results from TCRdb running MiXCR on the RT-PCR reads. This table has 200,000 to 250,000 distinct CDR3 sequences, roughly 15% appearing once. The sample consisted of blood, either unsorted or a sorted T cell fraction (not recorded which). The receptors shown here come from a human donor who was either an allogeneic HSCT recipient or a stem cell or donor lymphocyte infusion donor (not recorded which). It is not recorded whose cells these are; they may come from a transplant donor. CDR3s include the opening cysteine and the closing phenylalanine or tryptophan. Fields, in order: J gene, V gene, clone size, D gene, CDR3 protein, CDR3 DNA. D genes are given only for firm matches. The listing skips clone size in some rows; elsewhere it reads once, few, many or a size class.

>TRBJ2-6|TRBV7-8|many|TRBD1
CASSLPGQGTSGANVLTF
TGTGCCAGCAGCTTACCGGGACAGGGAACCTCTGGGGCCAACGTCCTGACTTTC
>TRBJ2-6|TRBV20-1|few|-
CSAHQDSGANVLTF
TGCAGTGCGCATCAAGACTCTGGGGCCAACGTCCTGACTTTC
>TRBJ1-2|TRBV13|many|TRBD1
CASSTRDRSYGYTF
TGTGCCAGCAGCACCCGGGACAGGAGCTATGGCTACACCTTC
>TRBJ2-5|TRBV5-1|few|-
CASSLNPGPQETQYF
TGCGCCAGCAGCTTAAACCCGGGACCCCAAGAGACCCAGTACTTC
>TRBJ2-7|TRBV6-6|many|-
CASSYGDTYEQYF
TGTGCCAGCAGTTACGGGGACACCTACGAGCAGTACTTC
>TRBJ2-1|TRBV20-1|many|TRBD2
CSAEVSGGEYNEQFF
TGCAGTGCAGAAGTTAGCGGGGGGGAGTACAATGAGCAGTTCTTC
>TRBJ1-2|TRBV12-3/TRBV12-4|-|-
CASSFSQGHGYTF
TGTGCCAGCAGTTTTTCGCAGGGGCATGGCTACACCTTC
>TRBJ1-1|TRBV5-5|-|-
CASSLGRGAVAEAFF
TGTGCCAGCAGCTTGGGTCGGGGGGCGGTTGCTGAAGCTTTCTTT
>TRBJ1-6|TRBV25-1|many|TRBD1
CASRGQEASGYNSPLHF
TGTGCCAGCAGGGGACAGGAGGCGTCTGGCTATAATTCACCCCTCCACTTT
>TRBJ2-3|TRBV7-3|many|TRBD2
CASSLAGGFTDTQYF
TGTGCCAGCAGCTTAGCGGGAGGGTTCACAGATACGCAGTATTTT
>TRBJ2-7|TRBV18|once|TRBD1
CASSRETGAYEQYF
TGTGCCAGCTCACGCGAGACAGGGGCCTACGAGCAGTACTTC
>TRBJ2-1|TRBV7-2|many|-
CASSLSRLGEQFF
TGTGCCAGCAGCTTAAGTCGGCTCGGTGAGCAGTTCTTC
>TRBJ2-7|TRBV20-1|-|TRBD1
CSARAPTGDPYEQYF
TGCAGTGCTAGGGCTCCTACAGGGGACCCCTACGAGCAGTACTTC
>TRBJ2-5|TRBV29-1|many|TRBD1
CSVEDRGRSGTQYF
TGCAGCGTTGAAGACAGGGGGCGAAGCGGGACCCAGTACTTC
>TRBJ1-5|TRBV20-1|-|-
CSASFGANQPQHF
TGCAGTGCTAGTTTCGGAGCGAATCAGCCCCAGCATTTT
>TRBJ2-3|TRBV25-1|many|TRBD2
CASSDSGTTNTDTQYF
TGTGCCAGCAGTGATTCCGGGACTACCAACACAGATACGCAGTATTTT
>TRBJ2-3|TRBV20-1|many|TRBD2
CSAGEGSPGTDTQYF
TGCAGTGCAGGGGAGGGATCCCCGGGCACAGATACGCAGTATTTT
>TRBJ1-3|TRBV11-2|-|TRBD1
CASSSLQGAGNTIYF
TGTGCCAGCAGCTCTCTACAGGGGGCGGGAAACACCATATATTTT
>TRBJ1-2|TRBV12-3/TRBV12-4|-|TRBD1
CASSLRDSGGYTF
TGTGCCAGCAGTTTACGGGACAGCGGTGGCTACACCTTC
>TRBJ2-5|TRBV20-1|-|-
CSARTGIGGDQETQYF
TGCAGTGCTAGGACAGGGATCGGGGGGGACCAAGAGACCCAGTACTTC
>TRBJ2-5|TRBV29-1|-|TRBD2
CSVAFPSGGRAFLSQYF
TGCAGCGTTGCATTTCCTAGCGGGGGGCGAGCCTTTTTATCCCAGTACTTC
>TRBJ1-4|TRBV5-5|-|-
CASSLAGQELFF
TGTGCCAGCAGCTTGGCCGGGCAGGAACTGTTTTTT
>TRBJ1-1|TRBV29-1|few|-
CSVAAARMNTEAFF
TGCAGCGTAGCCGCAGCCCGCATGAACACTGAAGCTTTCTTT
>TRBJ2-3|TRBV3-1|-|TRBD2
CASSRQERAAGGRSSTDTQYF
TGTGCCAGCAGCCGACAAGAAAGGGCAGCGGGGGGGCGATCTAGCACAGATACGCAGTATTTT
>TRBJ1-1|TRBV6-4|few|-
CASSYRKRLNIEAFF
TGTGCCAGCAGTTACAGGAAAAGGTTGAACATTGAAGCTTTCTTT
>TRBJ2-1|TRBV4-3|-|TRBD2
CASSQEPAGEIYNEQFF
TGCGCCAGCAGCCAAGAACCAGCGGGGGAGATATACAATGAGCAGTTCTTC
>TRBJ2-4|TRBV9|few|-
CASSVDAGRNIQYF
TGTGCCAGCAGCGTAGATGCCGGGAGAAACATTCAGTACTTC
>TRBJ1-1|TRBV7-9|-|-
CAIKHRPGQLNTEAFF
TGTGCCATCAAGCACAGACCGGGACAATTGAACACTGAAGCTTTCTTT
>TRBJ1-4|TRBV23-1|-|-
CASSQSRRATEKLFF
TGCGCCAGCAGTCAATCTCGGCGGGCGACTGAAAAACTGTTTTTT
>TRBJ2-7|TRBV7-8|-|-
CASSPAGTLFVGEQYF
TGTGCCAGCAGCCCCGCCGGGACCCTATTTGTGGGGGAGCAGTACTTC
>TRBJ2-7|TRBV12-3/TRBV12-4|few|-
CASSLLVNYEQYF
TGTGCCAGCAGCTTACTAGTGAACTACGAGCAGTACTTC
>TRBJ2-1|TRBV7-7|-|-
CASSLSDYNEQFF
TGTGCTAGCAGCTTAAGTGACTACAATGAGCAGTTCTTC
>TRBJ2-5|TRBV5-1|few|-
CASSLDGVGKTQYF
TGCGCCAGCAGCTTGGACGGGGTGGGAAAGACCCAGTACTTC
>TRBJ2-2|TRBV11-2|many|-
CASSPAGELFF
TGTGCCAGCAGCCCTGCCGGGGAGCTGTTTTTT
>TRBJ1-4|TRBV5-1|many|-
CASSSVTGNEKLFF
TGCGCCAGCAGTTCCGTCACAGGGAATGAAAAACTGTTTTTT
>TRBJ2-3|TRBV7-9|-|TRBD1
CASSPRDRATDTQYF
TGTGCCAGCAGCCCGCGGGACAGGGCCACAGATACGCAGTATTTT
>TRBJ1-6|TRBV20-1|many|-
CSARDGNSPLHF
TGCAGTGCTAGAGATGGGAATTCACCCCTCCACTTT
>TRBJ1-1|TRBV19|-|-
CASSRTSSWGEAFF
TGTGCCAGTAGTAGGACGTCATCTTGGGGTGAAGCTTTCTTT
>TRBJ2-5|TRBV7-2|-|-
CASSLAGSPQETQYF
TGTGCCAGCAGCTTAGCGGGGAGTCCCCAAGAGACCCAGTACTTC
>TRBJ2-7|TRBV6-1|-|-
CATAMTALGAYEQYF
TGTGCCACCGCAATGACAGCCCTCGGAGCCTACGAGCAGTACTTC
>TRBJ1-1|TRBV2|-|TRBD1
CASHAEDRGVTEAFF
TGTGCCAGCCACGCTGAGGACAGGGGGGTGACTGAAGCTTTCTTT
>TRBJ1-1|TRBV10-3|-|-
CAIAEPNTEAFF
TGTGCCATCGCAGAGCCGAACACTGAAGCTTTCTTT
>TRBJ2-7|TRBV30|few|TRBD2
CAWTPGGGYEQYF
TGTGCCTGGACCCCTGGGGGGGGCTACGAGCAGTACTTC